The 17 T cell receptor beta chains in this list originate from one sample, sequenced in a study of OX40 agonist ivuxolimab in advanced cancers. Data came from immunoSEQ multiplex PCR; TCRdb stores just in-frame clones and leaves some out. The table includes tens of thousands of clones, over 85% detected once. The sample here was CD4+ or CD8+ T cells sorted from blood, taken in a trial of the OX40 agonist ivuxolimab. These receptors all come from an adult with an advanced solid tumor such as melanoma, head and neck, liver or kidney cancer.

This clone appeared once. The chain joins TRBV6-6 to TRBJ2-3, with 11 bases aligning to TRBD2. Germline values: CDR1 MNHNY, CDR2 SVGAGI (reference sequence). V was pared by 6 bases and J by 3 bases, with 8 bases of the junction left unmatched. The CDR3 spans 16 residues. CDR3 DNA: TGTGCCAGCAGGTCTAGCGGGGGGATTGAGACAGATACGCAGTATTTT. Protein sequence: CASRSSGGIETDTQYF.

V is TRBV4-1 and J is TRBJ1-2; D remains unclear. Trimming removed 0 bases at V and 2 bases at J, with 7 bases between. This CDR3 is built from 14 residues. Looked up from germline, CDR1 is MGHRA and CDR2 is YSYEKL. In DNA form, the CDR3 reads TGCGCCAGCAGCCAAGAGGAACAGAACTATGGCTACACCTTC. Encoded protein: CASSQEEQNYGYTF.

The CDR3 loop is CASSPGQLNEKLFF. DNA for the CDR3: TGTGCCAGCAGCCCGGGACAGCTGAATGAAAAACTGTTTTTT. This sequence joins TRBV27 and TRBJ1-4; 7 bases match TRBD1. Germline V lookup: CDR1 MNHEY, CDR2 SMNVEV (reference sequence). V shed 6 bases, J shed 5 bases, and the junction held 6 bases outside the gene matches. This CDR3 is built from 14 residues.

Comments on this clone: An end of the junction does not agree with germline; a read error may underlie this. This chain joins TRBV10-3 and TRBJ2-5; 7 bases are shared with TRBD1. Germline lookup yields CDR1 ENHRY and CDR2 SYGVKD. The CDR3 extends over 12 amino acids. The CDR3, as DNA: TGTGCCATCAGTGAGTCGCCGGGACAGCCAAACTTC. As protein: CAISESPGQPNF.

The chain joins TRBV15 to TRBJ2-1; D is unclear. Germline V gene lookup returns CDR1 LNHNV and CDR2 YYDKDF (reference sequence). The CDR3 spans 14 residues. V was clipped by 7 bases and J by 2 bases, with 12 bases between them. CDR3 DNA sequence: TGTGCCACCACCCTGGACGAAACCTACAATGAGCAGTTCTTC. Translation: CATTLDETYNEQFF.

The CDR3 protein is CASSGVGGNQPQHF. In DNA form, the CDR3 reads TGTGCCAGCAGTGGGGTTGGTGGCAATCAGCCCCAGCATTTT. The chain is built from TRBV2 and TRBJ1-5; D remains unclear. V was shortened by 4 bases and J by 2 bases, with 9 bases between the two germline ends. The CDR3 totals 14 residues. CDR1 SNHLY and CDR2 FYNNEI come from the germline V gene.

This clone occurred once. CDR3 DNA: TGCAGCGCCGCGGGACTAGACTCCTACAATGAGCAGTTCTTC. The encoded protein is CSAAGLDSYNEQFF. The rearrangement joins TRBV29-1 to TRBJ2-1; 8 positions match TRBD2. The V gene end was trimmed by 7 bases and the J gene end by 0 bases; junction bases not matched to a gene: 5. In germline, CDR1 is SQVTM, CDR2 ANQGSEA. This CDR3 has 14 residues.

The gene calls are TRBV2 and TRBJ2-7; 13 bases match TRBD2. The junction had 4 bases not matched to a gene; V was cut back by 5 bases and J by 6 bases. The length of the CDR3 is 14 residues. Looked up from germline, CDR1 is SNHLY and CDR2 is FYNNEI. CDR3 sequence reads: CASSLGLAGTEQYF. CDR3 DNA sequence: TGTGCCAGCAGTTTGGGACTAGCGGGGACCGAGCAGTACTTC.

The rearrangement joins TRBV28 to TRBJ1-2; the match to TRBD1 covers 7 bases. Germline trimming cut 11 bases from V and 4 bases from J; bases unmatched to any gene: 10. CDR1 and CDR2 from the germline V gene are MDHEN and SYDVKM. This CDR3 is 13 amino acids long. CDR3 in DNA: TGTGCCGTGGAGGGAGGGGGCCTCTATGGCTACACCTTC. Protein: CAVEGGGLYGYTF.

This chain uses TRBV4-1 with TRBJ2-7, with TRBD1 matching 7 bases. Germline trimming cut 0 bases from V and 4 bases from J; bases unmatched to any gene: 0. Germline V gene lookup returns CDR1 MGHRA and CDR2 YSYEKL. This CDR3 is 13 amino acids long. The CDR3 is CASSQDRGYEQYV. The CDR3 bases are TGCGCCAGCAGCCAAGACAGGGGGTACGAGCAGTACGTC.

V is TRBV30 and J is TRBJ2-3; D ambiguous. Trimming pared 0 bases from V and 5 bases from J, leaving 6 bases between. CDR1 is GTSNPN, CDR2 SVGIG, per germline (reference sequence). The CDR3 is made up of 12 amino acids. CDR3 amino acids: CAWSVRGDTQYF. The CDR3 DNA follows: TGTGCCTGGAGTGTACGCGGAGATACGCAGTATTTT.

V usage is TRBV9 and J usage is TRBJ2-2; tentatively, D is TRBD1 (5 bases). Trimming pared 3 bases from V and 1 base from J, leaving 10 bases between. This CDR3 has 15 amino acids. CDR1 and CDR2 (germline): SGDLS, YYNGEE. The CDR3 nucleotides are TGTGCCAGCAGCGGTAAGACAGTGAACACCGGGGAGCTGTTTTTT. This translates into CASSGKTVNTGELFF.

V usage is TRBV27 and J usage is TRBJ2-7; D gene unclear. This CDR3 region has 16 residues. Trimming took 5 bases from V and 0 from J, leaving 17 bases between them. CDR1 and CDR2 from the germline V gene are MNHEY and SMNVEV (reference sequence). CDR3: CASSPRKIASSYEQYF. The CDR3, as DNA: TGTGCCAGCAGTCCCCGGAAAATCGCTAGCTCCTACGAGCAGTACTTC.

The rearrangement joins TRBV7-9 to TRBJ2-7; D possibly corresponds to TRBD1 (5 bases). The germline CDR1 and CDR2 sequences are SEHNR and FQNEAQ (reference sequence). V shed 0 bases and J shed 0 bases, with 9 bases lying between them. There are 15 residues in the CDR3. Written as DNA, the CDR3 is TGTGCCAGCAGCTTAGCCTCGACAGACTCCTACGAGCAGTACTTC. As protein: CASSLASTDSYEQYF.

The J gene is TRBJ2-1, the V gene TRBV12-5, with TRBD1 matching over 10 bases. The CDR3 is 15 residues long. J gave up 5 bases and V 5 bases, and 6 bases lay outside the gene matches. Germline values: CDR1 LGHNT, CDR2 FRNRAP. CDR3 DNA sequence: TGTGCTAGTGGTAGACCGGGACAGGGGAACAATGAGCAGTTCTTC. Translating it yields CASGRPGQGNNEQFF.

This sequence joins TRBV21-1 and TRBJ1-6; TRBD1, the table's D call, was not compared with the DNA. TRBV21-1 is a listed pseudogene. The CDR3 loop spans 13 amino acids. CDR3 DNA sequence: TGTGCCAGCCGACAGTACTTAAATTCACCCCTCCACTTT. It codes for CASRQYLNSPLHF.

The gene calls are TRBV5-1 and TRBJ2-5, with unresolved D. The germline CDR1 and CDR2 sequences are SGHRS and YFSETQ. The CDR3 is 14 amino acids. Trimming shortened V by 1 base and J by 1 base, and 8 bases separated the two germline ends. The CDR3 DNA sequence: TGCGCCAGCAGCTTGCACCCAGCCCAAGAGACCCAGTACTTC. Its protein product is CASSLHPAQETQYF.